This TCR beta chain was observed in a study of shared T cell receptors in the human thymus. The table came from immunoSEQ multiplex PCR; TCRdb's copy has only in-frame clones and leaves some out. The repertoire has roughly 560,000 clones, 75% to 80% of them found once; the top ten carry more than 0.01%. The ends were cut back, 0 bases at V and 3 bases at J, with 12 bases in the middle. From germline, CDR1 is LNHNV and CDR2 YYDKDF (reference sequence). This CDR3 comprises 15 residues. These data also formed part of another study, on human thymus T cells. That report notes: Donors were healthy Finnish infants having corrective surgery for congenital heart defects. Thymic and blood repertoires seemed to show skewed V and J gene use.

The sequence derives from a boy under three years old with a congenital heart defect. The J gene is TRBJ2-7, the V gene TRBV15, with D maybe TRBD1 (6 bases). Sequenced sample: thymocytes. The CDR3, as DNA: TGTGCCACCAGCAGAGATAACAGGGCGGACTACGAGCAGTACTTC. Translating it yields CATSRDNRADYEQYF.